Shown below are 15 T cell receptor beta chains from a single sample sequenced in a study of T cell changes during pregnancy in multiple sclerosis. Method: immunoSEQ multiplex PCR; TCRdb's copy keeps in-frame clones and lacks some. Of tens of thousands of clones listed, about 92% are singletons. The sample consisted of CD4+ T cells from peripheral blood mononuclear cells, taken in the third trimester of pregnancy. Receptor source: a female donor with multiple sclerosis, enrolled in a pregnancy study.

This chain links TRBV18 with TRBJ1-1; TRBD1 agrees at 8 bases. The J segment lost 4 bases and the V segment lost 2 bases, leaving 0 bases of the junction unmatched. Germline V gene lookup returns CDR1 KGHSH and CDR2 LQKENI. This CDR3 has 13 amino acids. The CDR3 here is CASSPTGGTEAFF. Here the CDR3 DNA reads TGTGCCAGCTCACCAACAGGGGGCACTGAAGCTTTCTTT. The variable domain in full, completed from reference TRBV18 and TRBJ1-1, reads NAGVMQNPRHLVRRRGQEARLRCSPMKGHSHVYWYRQLPEEGLKFMVYLQKENIIDESGMPKERFSAEFPKEGPSILRIQQVVRGDSAAYFCASSPTGGTEAFFGQGTRLTVV.

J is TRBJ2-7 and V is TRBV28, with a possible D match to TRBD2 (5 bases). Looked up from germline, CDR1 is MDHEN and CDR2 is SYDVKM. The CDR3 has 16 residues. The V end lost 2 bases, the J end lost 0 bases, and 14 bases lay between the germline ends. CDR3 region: CASSLVASWTSYEQYF. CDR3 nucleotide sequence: TGTGCCAGCAGTTTAGTCGCTAGCTGGACCTCCTACGAGCAGTACTTC.

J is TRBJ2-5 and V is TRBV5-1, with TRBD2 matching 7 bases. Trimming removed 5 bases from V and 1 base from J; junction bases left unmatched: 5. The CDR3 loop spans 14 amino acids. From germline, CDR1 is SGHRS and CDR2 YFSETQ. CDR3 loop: CASRLASGQETQYF. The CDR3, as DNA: TGCGCCAGCAGGCTCGCTAGCGGCCAAGAGACCCAGTACTTC.

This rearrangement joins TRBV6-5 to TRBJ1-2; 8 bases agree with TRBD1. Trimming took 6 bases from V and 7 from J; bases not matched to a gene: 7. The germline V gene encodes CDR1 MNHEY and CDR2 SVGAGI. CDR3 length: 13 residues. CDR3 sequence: CASRMGRGLGYTF. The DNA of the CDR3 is TGTGCCAGCAGAATGGGCAGGGGGCTTGGCTACACCTTC.

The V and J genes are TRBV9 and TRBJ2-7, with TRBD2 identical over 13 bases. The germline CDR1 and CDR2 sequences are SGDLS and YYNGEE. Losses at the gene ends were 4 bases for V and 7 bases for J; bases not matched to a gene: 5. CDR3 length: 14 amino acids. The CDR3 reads CASSLGLAGREQYF. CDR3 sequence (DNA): TGTGCCAGCAGCCTGGGACTAGCGGGGAGGGAGCAGTACTTC.

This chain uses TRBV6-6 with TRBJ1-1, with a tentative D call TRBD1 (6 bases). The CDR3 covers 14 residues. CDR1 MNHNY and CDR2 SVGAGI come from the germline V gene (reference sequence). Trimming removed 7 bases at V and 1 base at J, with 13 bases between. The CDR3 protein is CASTLDRKNTEAFF. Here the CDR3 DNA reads TGTGCCAGCACCCTGGACAGAAAGAACACTGAAGCTTTCTTT.

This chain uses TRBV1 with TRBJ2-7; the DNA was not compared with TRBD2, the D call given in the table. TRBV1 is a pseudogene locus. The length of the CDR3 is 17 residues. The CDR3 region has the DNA TGCACCAGCAGCCAAAGCCTCCCGGGAGTCGATCCCTACGAGCAGTACTTC. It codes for CTSSQSLPGVDPYEQYF.

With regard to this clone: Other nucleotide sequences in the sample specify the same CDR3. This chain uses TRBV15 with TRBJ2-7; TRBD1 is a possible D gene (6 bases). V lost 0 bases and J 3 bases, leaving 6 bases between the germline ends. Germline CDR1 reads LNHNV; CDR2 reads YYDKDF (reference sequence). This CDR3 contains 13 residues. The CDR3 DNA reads TGTGCCACCAGCAGAGACAGGGGCTACGAGCAGTACTTC. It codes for CATSRDRGYEQYF. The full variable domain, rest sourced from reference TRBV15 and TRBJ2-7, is DAMVIQNPRYQVTQFGKPVTLSCSQTLNHNVMYWYQQKSSQAPKLLFHYYDKDFNNEADTPDNFQSRRPNTSFCFLDIRSPGLGDTAMYLCATSRDRGYEQYFGPGTRLTVT.

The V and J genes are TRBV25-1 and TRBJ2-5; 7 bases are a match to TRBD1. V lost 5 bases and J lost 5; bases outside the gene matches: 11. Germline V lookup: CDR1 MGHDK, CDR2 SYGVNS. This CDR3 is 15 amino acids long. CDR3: CASSPVRGRGETQYF. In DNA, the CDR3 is TGTGCCAGCAGTCCGGTGAGGGGGCGCGGGGAGACCCAGTACTTC.

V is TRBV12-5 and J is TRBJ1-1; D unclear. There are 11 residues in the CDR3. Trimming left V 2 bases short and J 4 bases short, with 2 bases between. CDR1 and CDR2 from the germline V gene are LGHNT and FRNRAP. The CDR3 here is CASGLRTEAFF. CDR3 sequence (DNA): TGTGCTAGTGGTTTGCGCACTGAAGCTTTCTTT. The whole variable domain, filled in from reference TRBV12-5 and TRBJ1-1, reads DARVTQTPRHKVTEMGQEVTMRCQPILGHNTVFWYRQTMMQGLELLAYFRNRAPLDDSGMPKDRFSAEMPDATLATLKIQPSEPRDSAVYFCASGLRTEAFFGQGTRLTVV.

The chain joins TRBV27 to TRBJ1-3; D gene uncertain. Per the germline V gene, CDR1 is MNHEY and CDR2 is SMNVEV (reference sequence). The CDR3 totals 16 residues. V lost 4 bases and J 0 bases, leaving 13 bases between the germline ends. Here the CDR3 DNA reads TGTGCCAGCAGTTCGACGGACTGGTACTCTGGAAACACCATATATTTT. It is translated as CASSSTDWYSGNTIYF.

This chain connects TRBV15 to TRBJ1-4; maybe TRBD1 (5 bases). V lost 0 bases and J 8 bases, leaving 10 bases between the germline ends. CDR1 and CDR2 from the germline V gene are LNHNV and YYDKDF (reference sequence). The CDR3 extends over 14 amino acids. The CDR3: CATSRETEREKLFF. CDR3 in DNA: TGTGCCACCAGCAGAGAGACAGAAAGGGAAAAACTGTTTTTT.

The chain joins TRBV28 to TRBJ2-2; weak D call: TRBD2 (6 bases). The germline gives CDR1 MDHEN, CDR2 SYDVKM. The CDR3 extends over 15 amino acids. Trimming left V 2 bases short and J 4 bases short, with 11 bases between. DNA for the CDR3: TGTGCCAGCAGTTTAGGGGGGATCGGCACCGGGGAGCTGTTTTTT. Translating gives CASSLGGIGTGELFF.

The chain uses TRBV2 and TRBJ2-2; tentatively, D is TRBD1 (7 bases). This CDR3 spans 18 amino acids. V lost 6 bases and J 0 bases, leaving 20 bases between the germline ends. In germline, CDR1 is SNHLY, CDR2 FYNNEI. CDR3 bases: TGTGCCAGCAGGGAGGGACAGAGAAAACGTTCGAACACCGGGGAGCTGTTTTTT. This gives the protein CASREGQRKRSNTGELFF.

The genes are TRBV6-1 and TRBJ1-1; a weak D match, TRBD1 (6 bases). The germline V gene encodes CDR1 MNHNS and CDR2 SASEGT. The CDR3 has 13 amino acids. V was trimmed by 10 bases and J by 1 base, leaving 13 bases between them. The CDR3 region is CATSGTWNTEAFF. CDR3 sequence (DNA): TGTGCCACCTCCGGGACATGGAACACTGAAGCTTTCTTT.